Following are 19 T cell receptor beta chains from one sample sequenced in a study of T cell responses to AZD1222 COVID-19 vaccine. Method: immunoSEQ multiplex PCR; TCRdb's copy keeps in-frame clones and lacks some. This table holds approximately 130,000 clones, roughly 92% found once. The source was peripheral blood, collected 28 days after the second AZD1222 dose. These TCRs come from an adult who received the AZD1222 COVID-19 vaccine.

Here the CDR3 reads CASSYSGSHNEQFF. The CDR3 nucleotides read TGTGCCAGCAGCTATAGCGGGAGCCACAATGAGCAGTTCTTC. The chain is built from TRBV7-3 and TRBJ2-1; 9 bases agree with TRBD2. The germline V gene encodes CDR1 SGHTA and CDR2 FQGTGA. The CDR3 runs 14 residues. Unmatched junction bases numbered 3, after V lost 4 bases and J lost 5 bases. The whole variable domain, filled in from reference TRBV7-3 and TRBJ2-1, reads GAGVSQTPSNKVTEKGKYVELRCDPISGHTALYWYRQSLGQGPEFLIYFQGTGAADDSGLPNDRFFAVRPEGSVSTLKIQRTERGDSAVYLCASSYSGSHNEQFFGPGTRLTVL.

The rearrangement joins TRBV3-1 (or the pseudogene TRBV3-2) to TRBJ2-7; 10 bases fit TRBD2. The junction had 3 bases not matched to a gene; V was cut back by 1 base and J by 0 bases. CDR1 is LGHDT and CDR2 is YNNKEL in the germline V gene (reference sequence). The CDR3 is 16 residues long. The CDR3 loop is CASSQVLAGSSYEQYF. In nucleotides, the CDR3 is TGTGCCAGCAGCCAAGTACTAGCGGGGAGCTCCTACGAGCAGTACTTC.

The rearrangement uses TRBV30 and TRBJ2-5; 9 nucleotides agree with TRBD1. There are 16 residues in the CDR3. The germline gives CDR1 GTSNPN, CDR2 SVGIG (reference sequence). The trim removed 7 bases at V and 5 bases at J, leaving 17 bases unmatched. The CDR3 loop reads CAYHLTSGTGRETQYF. The CDR3, as DNA: TGTGCCTACCACCTTACCTCCGGGACAGGGAGGGAGACCCAGTACTTC.

This chain joins TRBV11-1 and TRBJ2-5; 9 bases map to TRBD2. V lost 0 bases and J lost 3; bases outside the gene matches: 2. Germline-derived CDR1 and CDR2 are SGHAT and FQDESV (reference sequence). The CDR3 totals 15 residues. This chain's CDR3 is CASSLAIAGEETQYF. CDR3 in DNA: TGTGCCAGCAGCTTAGCGATAGCGGGAGAAGAGACCCAGTACTTC.

Regarding this clone: The germline gene is not matched at one end of the junction; a read error may be the cause. The chain recombines TRBV29-1 with TRBJ1-1, with a weak D call TRBD1 (5 bases). The germline CDR1 and CDR2 sequences are SQVTM and ANQGSEA. The CDR3 contains 12 residues. In nucleotides, the CDR3 is TGCAGCGTCGAAGGGACGGTTCCTGAAGCTTTCTTT. Protein product: CSVEGTVPEAFF. Full variable domain (outside the CDR3, taken from reference TRBV29-1 and TRBJ1-1): SAVISQKPSRDICQRGTSLTIQCQVDSQVTMMFWYRQQPGQSLTLIATANQGSEATYESGFVIDKFPISRPNLTFSTLTVSNMSPEDSSIYLCSVEGTVPEAFFGQGTRLTVV.

J is TRBJ2-1 and V is TRBV7-2; D is perhaps TRBD2 (5 bases). Trimming took off 0 bases at V and 0 bases at J, with 12 bases between the two ends. The CDR3 extends over 17 amino acids. The germline V gene encodes CDR1 SGHTA and CDR2 FQGNSA. The CDR3 nucleotides are TGTGCCAGCAGCTTAGCGATGACTACTATCTCCTACAATGAGCAGTTCTTC. It codes for CASSLAMTTISYNEQFF.

A single count supports this clone. V is TRBV6-4 and J is TRBJ1-1, with 8 bases fitting TRBD1. Trimming at V came to 4 bases and at J to 6 bases, leaving 4 bases not matched to a gene. The CDR3 is made up of 13 amino acids. The germline CDR1 and CDR2 sequences are MRHNA and SNTAGT. The CDR3 sequence is CASSVDREAEAFF. The CDR3 nucleotides are TGTGCCAGCAGTGTGGACAGGGAGGCTGAAGCTTTCTTT.

This clone was observed once. V gene TRBV5-8 combines with J gene TRBJ2-7; 9 nucleotides line up with TRBD1. CDR3 length equals 14 residues. The germline V gene encodes CDR1 SGHTS and CDR2 YDEGEE. Unmatched junction bases numbered 5, after V lost 4 bases and J lost 3 bases. The CDR3 reads CASSRPGQGYEQYF. Here the CDR3 DNA reads TGTGCCAGCAGCAGACCGGGACAGGGCTACGAGCAGTACTTC.

This chain uses TRBV19 with TRBJ2-7; possible D gene TRBD1, 8 bases. The CDR3 sequence is 14 residues long. Germline loops: CDR1 LNHDA, CDR2 SQIVND (reference sequence). V dropped 5 bases and J dropped 6 bases, with 17 bases sitting between them. CDR3 region: CASSPGQGGSEQYF. DNA for the CDR3: TGTGCCAGTAGTCCAGGACAGGGAGGGTCCGAGCAGTACTTC.

The chain employs TRBV27 and TRBJ2-7; TRBD1 matches at 7 bases. Trimming cost V 5 bases and J 0 bases; bases outside gene matches: 4. CDR3 length equals 14 residues. Germline V gene lookup returns CDR1 MNHEY and CDR2 SMNVEV (reference sequence). CDR3 DNA sequence: TGTGCCAGCAGTAGGGACAGTGCCTCCTACGAGCAGTACTTC. Encoded protein: CASSRDSASYEQYF.

The chain carries TRBV18 and TRBJ2-7, with a tentative D call TRBD1 (7 bases). The CDR3 length is 12 residues. Germline V gene sequence: CDR1 KGHSH, CDR2 LQKENI. The V gene lost 8 bases and the J gene lost 7 bases, with 15 bases spanning the gap. The CDR3, as DNA: TGTGCCAGCGGGCGGGACAGAGGAGAGCAGTACTTC. It is translated as CASGRDRGEQYF.

V gene TRBV6-6 combines with J gene TRBJ1-1; weak D call: TRBD1 (5 bases). The CDR3 totals 14 residues. Germline assignment: CDR1 MNHNY and CDR2 SVGAGI (reference sequence). With 6 bases removed from V and 4 bases from J, the gap between germline ends came to 15 bases. This CDR3 is CASSDSRSTTEAFF. As DNA, the CDR3 is TGTGCCAGCAGCGACAGCCGTTCGACCACTGAAGCTTTCTTT.

The rearrangement uses TRBV2 and TRBJ1-2; possible D gene TRBD1, 6 bases. Trimming pared 5 bases from V and 0 bases from J, leaving 7 bases between. Per germline, CDR1 SNHLY and CDR2 FYNNEI. The CDR3 is 13 residues long. The CDR3, as DNA: TGTGCCAGCAGTCGGACAGCTAACTATGGCTACACCTTC. It yields the protein CASSRTANYGYTF. Drawing the rest from reference TRBV2 and TRBJ1-2, the complete variable domain is EPEVTQTPSHQVTQMGQEVILRCVPISNHLYFYWYRQILGQKVEFLVSFYNNEISEKSEIFDDQFSVERPDGSNFTLKIRSTKLEDSAMYFCASSRTANYGYTFGSGTRLTVV.

The chain links TRBV18 to TRBJ1-1, with D unclear. Between the trimmed V and J ends, which lost 2 bases and 0 bases, there was a span of 10 bases. The CDR3 has 15 residues. From germline, CDR1 is KGHSH and CDR2 LQKENI. The CDR3 DNA reads TGTGCCAGCTCACCAGACAACCTCATGAACACTGAAGCTTTCTTT. Protein sequence: CASSPDNLMNTEAFF.

The genes are TRBV15 and TRBJ1-2; D not certain. CDR1 is LNHNV and CDR2 is YYDKDF in the germline V gene (reference sequence). V was clipped by 0 bases and J by 4 bases, with 12 bases between them. The CDR3 has 15 residues. The CDR3 spells CATSRDRAWSYGYTF. As DNA, the CDR3 is TGTGCCACCAGCAGAGACCGGGCGTGGAGCTATGGCTACACCTTC.

The gene calls are TRBV27 and TRBJ2-7, with 8 bases fitting TRBD1. This CDR3 has 13 residues. CDR1 and CDR2 from the germline V gene are MNHEY and SMNVEV (reference sequence). The V gene end was trimmed by 10 bases and the J gene end by 3 bases; junction bases not matched to a gene: 8. For the CDR3, the DNA is TGTGCCACCTCACCAGGGGGCTTCTACGAGCAGTACTTC. It encodes CATSPGGFYEQYF.

The chain carries TRBV7-9 and TRBJ2-4; 8 nucleotides match TRBD1. CDR1 and CDR2 from the germline V gene are SEHNR and FQNEAQ (reference sequence). The CDR3 is 17 residues long. The V segment lost 3 bases and the J segment 3 bases; nucleotides outside the gene matches: 10. The chain's CDR3 is CASSFYTSGGLKNIQYF. The CDR3 nucleotides read TGTGCCAGCAGCTTCTACACCTCAGGGGGCCTCAAAAACATTCAGTACTTC.

The chain couples TRBV12-3 or TRBV12-4 to TRBJ1-1, with D unclear. V dropped 3 bases and J dropped 6 bases, with 8 bases sitting between them. The length of the CDR3 is 12 residues. Here the CDR3 reads CASSLSRAEAFF. CDR3 nucleotide sequence: TGTGCCAGCAGTTTGAGTCGGGCTGAAGCTTTCTTT.

The gene calls are TRBV6-6 and TRBJ2-3; 9 bases line up with TRBD2. V was pared by 5 bases and J by 0 bases, with 6 bases of the junction left unmatched. This CDR3 has 16 residues. Germline lookup yields CDR1 MNHNY and CDR2 SVGAGI (reference sequence). CDR3: CASSPGLAPSTDTQYF. The CDR3 bases are TGTGCCAGCAGTCCCGGACTAGCGCCTAGCACAGATACGCAGTATTTT.